Described below is a single T cell receptor beta chain sequence and its context. Its antigen is undetermined. The source of the sample is a study of blood T cells in healthy people across ages. Whole-study context: T cells yielded about one barcoded beta molecule per two cells through template switching.

Total RNA amounts of at least 5 micrograms were extracted per sample. The use of a sample-barcoded 5' primer and a J-beta primer mix characterized a second PCR of roughly 6 to 12 cycles. Each TCR beta cDNA got a 12-nucleotide random molecular identifier. TCRdb re-called the 5' RACE reads through MiXCR, storing one row per CDR3 protein. This sample yields 1,800,000 or so distinct CDR3 sequences, of which about 39% are seen a single time; roughly 24% belongs to the top ten. Study-wide findings and caveats: Both higher diversity and more naive CD4+ cells marked long-lived donors when set against aged donors.

V lost 4 bases to trimming and J lost 6 bases, with 6 bases between them. The CDR3 covers 11 residues. The chain employs TRBV12-3 or TRBV12-4 and TRBJ1-1; D might be TRBD1 (5 bases). Sequences were obtained from blood. The receptor's source is a human donor in good health. CDR3 nucleotides: TGTGCCAGCAGTTCGGGGGCTGAAGCTTTCTTT. It encodes CASSSGAEAFF.